These 26 T cell receptor beta chains came from one sample sequenced in a study of identical twins. Via MiXCR, TCRdb re-called the 5' RACE reads, giving one row per CDR3 protein. The sample lists 300,000 to 400,000 distinct CDR3 sequences, 9% occurring once. Sequencing was performed on naive T cells sorted from blood. These receptors originate from a woman between 50 and 59 years old in good health.

The CDR3 spells CASSLQWRTDTQYF. Written as DNA, the CDR3 is TGTGCCAGCAGTTTACAGTGGAGAACAGATACGCAGTATTTT. This chain joins TRBV12-3 or TRBV12-4 and TRBJ2-3; D gene uncertain. This CDR3 region has 14 residues. Trimming stripped 2 bases from V and 3 bases from J, with 9 bases between.

This clonotype was picked up a small number of times. The rearrangement links TRBV20-1 to TRBJ2-3; 15 bases fit TRBD2. CDR1 is DFQATT, CDR2 SNEGSKA, per germline (reference sequence). There are 15 residues in the CDR3. After removal of 6 bases from V and 3 bases from J, the junction contained 4 bases not matched to a gene. CDR3: CSARTSGRVTDTQYF. The CDR3 DNA is TGCAGTGCCAGGACTAGCGGGAGGGTTACAGATACGCAGTATTTT.

This clonotype was counted between two and nine times. The chain has TRBV12-3 or TRBV12-4 and TRBJ2-3, with TRBD2 identical over 10 bases. J was trimmed by 1 base and V by 3 bases; bases with no gene match: 1. CDR3 size: 15 residues. Here the CDR3 DNA reads TGTGCCAGCAGTTTCGGGACTAGCGGCACAGATACGCAGTATTTT. It yields the protein CASSFGTSGTDTQYF.

In its sample, this clonotype was seen a few times. The V gene is TRBV5-1, the J gene TRBJ2-3; 9 bases align to TRBD2. Trimming removed 4 bases from V and 6 bases from J; junction bases left unmatched: 9. The germline gives CDR1 SGHRS, CDR2 YFSETQ. The CDR3 has 15 residues. In DNA form, the CDR3 reads TGCGCCAGCAGCCGTAGCGGGGGCCTTCGGGATACGCAGTATTTT. It codes for CASSRSGGLRDTQYF.

This clonotype was recorded many times. The V and J genes are TRBV28 and TRBJ2-4, with D unclear. This CDR3 is built from 13 residues. CDR1 is MDHEN, CDR2 SYDVKM, per germline. Between the trimmed V and J ends, which lost 3 bases and 9 bases, there was a span of 12 bases. The CDR3: CASSLSPSAIQYF. CDR3 coding DNA: TGTGCCAGCAGTTTGTCCCCGTCCGCCATTCAGTACTTC.

The chain couples TRBV9 to TRBJ2-1; TRBD1 or TRBD2 may be the D gene (5 bases each). CDR1 and CDR2 from the germline V gene are SGDLS and YYNGEE. The CDR3 has 14 residues. V was pared by 2 bases and J by 5 bases, with 11 bases between. In DNA, the CDR3 is TGTGCCAGCAGCGTCTCCGGGACCCACAATGAGCAGTTCTTC. Its protein product is CASSVSGTHNEQFF.

The chain joins TRBV4-2 to TRBJ2-1; TRBD2 matches at 9 bases. The CDR3 covers 16 residues. Germline loops: CDR1 LGHNA, CDR2 YNFKEQ. The ends lost 5 bases at V and 4 bases at J; junction bases unmatched: 9. Written as DNA, the CDR3 is TGTGCCAGCAGCGGGGGGGCTAGCGGGATTTACAATGAGCAGTTCTTC. Translated: CASSGGASGIYNEQFF.

The CDR3 region has the DNA TGCAGTGCTAGGAGGGCAACTAATGAAAAACTGTTTTTT. Protein sequence: CSARRATNEKLFF. This chain connects TRBV20-1 to TRBJ1-4; unclear D gene. V lost 3 bases and J lost 0, with 5 bases in between. Germline assignment: CDR1 DFQATT and CDR2 SNEGSKA (reference sequence). CDR3 length: 13 residues.

The genes are TRBV6-5 and TRBJ2-7; no definite D call. CDR3 size: 15 residues. Germline CDR1 is MNHEY and CDR2 is SVGAGI. Trimming shortened V by 7 bases and J by 3 bases, and 19 bases separated the two germline ends. The CDR3 region is CASKSQGKVIYEQYF. CDR3 nucleotides: TGTGCCAGCAAATCCCAAGGAAAGGTGATCTACGAGCAGTACTTC.

The table lists this clonotype with many counts. V usage is TRBV12-3 or TRBV12-4 and J usage is TRBJ2-1; D is ambiguous. The CDR3 has 14 residues. The V and J ends lost 2 bases and 5 bases respectively, with 10 bases between them. The CDR3 DNA follows: TGTGCCAGCAGTTTATCGTCCACACACAATGAGCAGTTCTTC. Its protein product is CASSLSSTHNEQFF.

The table lists this clonotype with many counts. V is TRBV6-5 and J is TRBJ2-7; no firm D call. Per the germline V gene, CDR1 is MNHEY and CDR2 is SVGAGI. This CDR3 region has 12 residues. The germline V and J ends were trimmed by 6 bases and 3 bases, with 9 bases remaining between them. CDR3 loop: CASRANFYEQYF. The CDR3 DNA reads TGTGCCAGCAGGGCGAATTTCTACGAGCAGTACTTC.

This clonotype was seen ten or more times. The rearrangement joins TRBV6-1 to TRBJ2-1; 7 bases agree with TRBD1. V gave up 10 bases and J gave up 9 bases; unmatched junction bases: 9. The CDR3 spans 12 residues. CDR1 MNHNS and CDR2 SASEGT come from the germline V gene. The CDR3 DNA reads TGTGCCATCAGAGACAGGGTCGGTGAGCAGTTCTTC. Residues: CAIRDRVGEQFF.

In the case of this clonotype: A junction end diverges from the germline sequence, so it may reflect a read error. V is TRBV3-1 and J is TRBJ2-1, with 10 bases aligning to TRBD2. Germline V gene data show CDR1 as LGHDT and CDR2 as YNNKEL (reference sequence). The CDR3 is 18 amino acids. The CDR3 here is CASSQVGLAGGGPNELFF. The CDR3 region has the DNA TGTGCCAGCAGCCAAGTCGGGTTAGCGGGAGGTGGGCCTAATGAGCTGTTCTTC.

This clonotype was found a few times. This chain joins TRBV7-9 and TRBJ2-5; D gene unclear. V was shortened by 5 bases and J by 5 bases, with 9 bases between the two germline ends. Germline V gene lookup returns CDR1 SEHNR and CDR2 FQNEAQ (reference sequence). The CDR3 is 12 residues long. CDR3 DNA: TGTGCCAGCAGCGCGGCATGGGAGACCCAGTACTTC. Translated: CASSAAWETQYF.

This clonotype has a count of ten or more. This sequence joins TRBV7-9 and TRBJ1-1, with D possibly being TRBD1 (5 bases). The germline V gene encodes CDR1 SEHNR and CDR2 FQNEAQ (reference sequence). This CDR3 has 14 amino acids. V lost 2 bases to trimming and J lost 6 bases, with 13 bases between them. The CDR3 sequence: CASSLLAGSPEAFF. The CDR3 region has the DNA TGTGCCAGCAGCTTACTTGCAGGGTCCCCTGAAGCTTTCTTT.

The table lists this clonotype with many counts. The chain uses TRBV10-3 and TRBJ2-7; 9 nucleotides agree with TRBD2. The CDR3 spans 15 residues. V shed 7 bases and J 5 bases; nucleotides not matched to a gene: 12. Germline V lookup: CDR1 ENHRY, CDR2 SYGVKD. The CDR3 DNA reads TGTGCCATCACTTCTATAGCGGGAGCTAACCACGAGCAGTACTTC. It translates to CAITSIAGANHEQYF.

Concerning this clonotype: A much larger clone sits a single nucleotide away, making a read error possible. Because it lacks the conserved phenylalanine or tryptophan at the end, this CDR3 is likely a read error. The CDR3 DNA is TGCGCCAGCAGCCAAACGGACAGACTTAGCACAGATACGCAGTATTCT. The encoded protein is CASSQTDRLSTDTQYS. The rearrangement links TRBV4-1 to TRBJ2-3, with D possibly being TRBD1 (6 bases). With 2 bases removed from V and 0 bases from J, the gap between germline ends came to 12 bases. This CDR3 is 16 amino acids long. Germline V CDR1 and CDR2: MGHRA, YSYEKL.

J is TRBJ1-6 and V is TRBV6-6; possible D gene TRBD1, 5 bases. The CDR3 runs to 13 residues. The germline V gene has CDR1 MNHNY and CDR2 SVGAGI (reference sequence). Deletions cut 10 bases from V and 8 bases from J, with 15 bases between. Written as DNA, the CDR3 is TGTGCCACCCGTGGTCAGGGTGATTCACCCCTCCACTTT. Translating gives CATRGQGDSPLHF.

This clonotype appeared many times. The V gene is TRBV2, the J gene TRBJ2-7, with TRBD2 matching 8 bases. CDR3 length: 15 amino acids. Per the germline V gene, CDR1 is SNHLY and CDR2 is FYNNEI. V was pared by 1 base and J by 4 bases, with 6 bases of the junction left unmatched. Here the CDR3 reads CASSEVLAGSYEQYV. DNA for the CDR3: TGTGCCAGCAGTGAAGTTTTAGCGGGGTCTTACGAGCAGTACGTC.

The chain recombines TRBV29-1 with TRBJ2-1; TRBD2 agrees at 13 bases. Germline assignment: CDR1 SQVTM and CDR2 ANQGSEA. Trimming at V came to 4 bases and at J to 6 bases, leaving 15 bases not matched to a gene. The CDR3 has 18 amino acids. In nucleotides, the CDR3 is TGCAGCGTTGTCGGTACAGGACTAGCGGGAGTAGGAAGCAATGAGCAGTTCTTC. Translating gives CSVVGTGLAGVGSNEQFF.

This clonotype has just a few counts. The rearrangement joins TRBV11-3 to TRBJ2-5, with 10 bases fitting TRBD2. The V and J ends lost 1 base and 5 bases, in that order; junction bases with no gene match: 10. The germline V gene has CDR1 SGHNT and CDR2 YENEEA. The CDR3 covers 17 residues. The CDR3 protein is CASSLGVLAGDRETQYF. As DNA, the CDR3 is TGTGCCAGCAGCTTAGGTGTCCTAGCGGGAGATCGGGAGACCCAGTACTTC.

This clonotype was detected ten times or more. The rearrangement joins TRBV3-1 to TRBJ1-3; D is unresolved. The CDR3 spans 14 residues. V lost 4 bases, J lost 0 bases, and 7 bases lay in between. The germline V gene has CDR1 LGHDT and CDR2 YNNKEL (reference sequence). For the CDR3, the DNA is TGTGCCAGCAGCCCTTTAGCCTCTGGAAACACCATATATTTT. Translated: CASSPLASGNTIYF.

The V call is TRBV5-1, the J call TRBJ1-1, with D unclear. The CDR3 has 15 amino acids. With 1 base removed from V and 6 bases from J, the gap between germline ends came to 16 bases. Germline V lookup: CDR1 SGHRS, CDR2 YFSETQ. The CDR3 DNA reads as TGCGCCAGCAGCTTGTCTCCCGGGGTGAGGGCTGAAGCTTTCTTT. Translated: CASSLSPGVRAEAFF.

This clonotype came up many times. This rearrangement joins TRBV12-3 or TRBV12-4 to TRBJ2-2, with D uncertain. The CDR3 sequence is 14 residues long. Trimming took 2 bases from V and 11 from J, leaving 15 bases between them. The CDR3 DNA is TGTGCCAGCAGTTTAAGTGTGCGGACCGTTGAGCTGTTTTTT. It encodes CASSLSVRTVELFF.

The V call is TRBV5-1, the J call TRBJ2-4, with D tentatively TRBD2 (6 bases). The germline V and J ends were trimmed by 0 bases and 7 bases, with 11 bases remaining between them. The CDR3 extends over 14 amino acids. Germline CDR1 reads SGHRS; CDR2 reads YFSETQ. The CDR3 DNA reads TGCGCCAGCAGCTTGGGGACCGGGGGTAACATTCAGTACTTC. It yields the protein CASSLGTGGNIQYF.

This clonotype has just a few counts. The chain carries TRBV27 and TRBJ2-1, with D unclear. Looked up from germline, CDR1 is MNHEY and CDR2 is SMNVEV (reference sequence). With 4 bases removed from V and 0 bases from J, the gap between germline ends came to 16 bases. CDR3 length equals 17 residues. This CDR3 is CASSWSPGDFSYNEQFF. The CDR3 region has the DNA TGTGCCAGCAGTTGGTCTCCGGGTGACTTCTCCTACAATGAGCAGTTCTTC.